Sequencing of this TCR beta chain was carried out in a study of T cells in localized non-small cell lung cancer. Study-wide results and caveats: Higher blood T cell density went with longer overall survival. Clonality peaked in uninvolved adjacent lung rather than tumor. As only one tumor region underwent sequencing, heterogeneity remains possible. Within adjacent lung there appeared a median approximately 57 of the top 100 tumor clones.

This table comes from immunoSEQ multiplex PCR, and its TCRdb copy is limited to in-frame clones, with some not included. The data hold approximately 37,000 clones, with around 87% observed a single time. About this clone: The antigen remains unidentified.

The CDR3 is 16 amino acids. Trimming at V came to 5 bases and at J to 2 bases, leaving 5 bases not matched to a gene. In germline, CDR1 is LNHDA, CDR2 SQIVND (reference sequence). Here the sequenced sample was peripheral blood, taken before any cancer treatment. This sequence joins TRBV19 and TRBJ2-1, with 11 nucleotides matching TRBD2. This clonotype was obtained from a man between 18 and 50 years old with stage I lung adenocarcinoma. CDR3 nucleotide sequence: TGTGCCAGTAGTTCCGGGACTAGCGGAACCTACAATGAGCAGTTCTTC. This gives the protein CASSSGTSGTYNEQFF.